This T cell receptor beta chain was recorded in a study of T cells in Graves' hyperthyroidism and ophthalmopathy. General study points: In the analysis, a 13 V-J model separated ophthalmopathy from stable hyperthyroidism.

Germline loops: CDR1 SGHDN, CDR2 FVKESK. Trimming shortened V by 1 base and J by 11 bases, and 11 bases separated the two germline ends. This CDR3 region has 12 residues. Graves' hyperthyroidism was deemed stable absent ophthalmopathy progression within 18 months. Patients showing uncontrolled infection, other autoimmune disease, pregnancy or lactation were ineligible. The study based diagnoses on clinical symptoms, serum thyroxine and TRAb, thyroid ultrasound and orbital computed tomography. Researchers took RNA transcripts and amplified the TCR beta CDR3 regions from them. The HTBI set primed first-round TCR CDR3 RT-PCR. Using its own MiXCR run on the multiplex PCR reads, TCRdb lists one record per CDR3 protein. The table records about 540,000 distinct CDR3 sequences, around 42% of them present only once. In the case of this clonotype: Its specificity is not known.

The sequence came from a woman aged 18-29 years with Graves' hyperthyroidism. Sequenced material: peripheral blood or thyroid tissue (not recorded which). J is TRBJ1-1 and V is TRBV14; unclear D gene. The CDR3 sequence: CASSQGSIEAFF. In DNA, the CDR3 is TGTGCCAGCAGCCAAGGCAGCATCGAGGCTTTCTTT.